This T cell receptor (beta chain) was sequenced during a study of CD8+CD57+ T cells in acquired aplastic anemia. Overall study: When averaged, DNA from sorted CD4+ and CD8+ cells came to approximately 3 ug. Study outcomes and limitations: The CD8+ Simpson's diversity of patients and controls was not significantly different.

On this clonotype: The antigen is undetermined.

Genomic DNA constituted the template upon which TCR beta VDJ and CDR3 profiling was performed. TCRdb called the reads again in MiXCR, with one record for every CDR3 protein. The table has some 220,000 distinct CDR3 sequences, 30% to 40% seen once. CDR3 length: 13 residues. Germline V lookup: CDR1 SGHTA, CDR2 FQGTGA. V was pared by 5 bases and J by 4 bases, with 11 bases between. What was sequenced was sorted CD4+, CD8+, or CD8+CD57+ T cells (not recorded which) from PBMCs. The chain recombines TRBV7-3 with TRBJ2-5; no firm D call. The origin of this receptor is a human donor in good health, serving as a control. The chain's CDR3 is CASSVGQLETQYF. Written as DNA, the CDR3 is TGTGCCAGCAGCGTAGGGCAGTTAGAGACCCAGTACTTC.